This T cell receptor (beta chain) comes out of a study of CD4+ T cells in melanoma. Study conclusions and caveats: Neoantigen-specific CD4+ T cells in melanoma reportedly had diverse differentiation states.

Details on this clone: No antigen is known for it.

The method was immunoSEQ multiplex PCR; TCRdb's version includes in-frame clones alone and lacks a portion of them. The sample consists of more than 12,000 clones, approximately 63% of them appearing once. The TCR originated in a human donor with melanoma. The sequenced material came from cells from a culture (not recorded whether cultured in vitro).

The CDR3 coding sequence is TGTGCCAGCTCATCTAGACTAAGGAAGGATGAAAAACTGTTTTTT. Translation gives CASSSRLRKDEKLFF. The rearrangement joins TRBV18 to TRBJ1-4; D not certain. V was cut by 5 bases and J by 6 bases, with 16 bases left in between. The CDR3 extends over 15 amino acids. Germline CDR1 KGHSH, CDR2 LQKENI. The variable domain in full, with the rest retrieved from reference TRBV18 and TRBJ1-4, is NAGVMQNPRHLVRRRGQEARLRCSPMKGHSHVYWYRQLPEEGLKFMVYLQKENIIDESGMPKERFSAEFPKEGPSILRIQQVVRGDSAAYFCASSSRLRKDEKLFFGSGTQLSVL.